Presented here are 25 T cell receptor beta chains from one specimen sequenced in a study of blood T cell repertoires in COVID-19. TCRdb keeps only in-frame clones here, not all; method: immunoSEQ multiplex PCR. The table includes 150,000 to 200,000 clones, roughly 81% detected once. Specimen: peripheral blood. The receptors here all came from a woman older than 75 with COVID-19, enrolled during active disease.

Only one count was recorded for this clone. The chain couples TRBV5-1 to TRBJ2-3; 9 nucleotides align to TRBD2. Trimming cost V 0 bases and J 6 bases; bases outside gene matches: 5. This CDR3 comprises 15 residues. Looked up from germline, CDR1 is SGHRS and CDR2 is YFSETQ. DNA of the CDR3: TGCGCCAGCAGCTTGGTCCTAGCGGGGCAGGATACGCAGTATTTT. Translation: CASSLVLAGQDTQYF. The full variable domain, in which reference TRBV5-1 and TRBJ2-3 provide the parts outside the CDR3, is KAGVTQTPRYLIKTRGQQVTLSCSPISGHRSVSWYQQTPGQGLQFLFEYFSETQRNKGNFPGRFSGRQFSNSRSEMNVSTLELGDSALYLCASSLVLAGQDTQYFGPGTRLTVL.

This chain connects TRBV27 to TRBJ1-2, with D possibly TRBD1 on 6 matching bases. The CDR3 consists of 14 residues. Deletions cut 3 bases from V and 0 bases from J, with 8 bases between. Germline V gives CDR1 MNHEY, CDR2 SMNVEV (reference sequence). The CDR3 sequence: CASSFRGSNYGYTF. The CDR3 DNA sequence: TGTGCCAGCAGTTTCAGGGGCTCTAACTATGGCTACACCTTC.

This clone has only one observation. DNA of the CDR3: TGTGCCAGCAGCGTACCACAGGGGATGGACACCGGGGAGCTGTTTTTT. The encoded protein is CASSVPQGMDTGELFF. The V gene is TRBV9, the J gene TRBJ2-2; TRBD1 aligns across 7 bases. The V gene end was trimmed by 1 base and the J gene end by 3 bases; junction bases not matched to a gene: 6. The CDR3 runs to 16 residues. Germline CDR1 is SGDLS and CDR2 is YYNGEE.

This clone has only a few counts. The rearrangement joins TRBV18 to TRBJ1-3, with no clear D. CDR3 size: 16 residues. The germline V gene encodes CDR1 KGHSH and CDR2 LQKENI. Trimming took off 2 bases at V and 0 bases at J, with 11 bases between the two ends. The CDR3 is CASSPALRASGNTIYF. The CDR3 region has the DNA TGTGCCAGCTCACCAGCGTTGCGCGCCTCTGGAAACACCATATATTTT.

V and J are TRBV19 and TRBJ1-4; 8 bases are shared with TRBD1. Germline V CDR1 and CDR2: LNHDA, SQIVND (reference sequence). Trimming took 6 bases from V and 7 from J; bases not matched to a gene: 7. The CDR3 contains 14 residues. Here the CDR3 reads CASSPDRDLEKLFF. The CDR3 DNA reads as TGTGCCAGTAGCCCGGACAGGGACCTTGAAAAACTGTTTTTT.

The chain uses TRBV5-4 and TRBJ2-3; perhaps TRBD2 as D (5 bases). Germline CDR1 reads SGHNT; CDR2 reads YYREEE (reference sequence). The ends were cut back, 0 bases at V and 3 bases at J, with 11 bases in the middle. This CDR3 has 15 residues. CDR3 sequence (DNA): TGTGCCAGCAGCTTGGGAGGGAGAGGTACAGATACGCAGTATTTT. It translates to CASSLGGRGTDTQYF. The entire variable domain, with the rest obtained from reference TRBV5-4 and TRBJ2-3, is as follows: ETGVTQSPTHLIKTRGQQVTLRCSSQSGHNTVSWYQQALGQGPQFIFQYYREEENGRGNFPPRFSGLQFPNYSSELNVNALELDDSALYLCASSLGGRGTDTQYFGPGTRLTVL.

The gene calls are TRBV5-1 and TRBJ1-4, with TRBD1 matching 8 bases. The V and J ends lost 3 bases and 8 bases, in that order; junction bases with no gene match: 9. The CDR3 is 15 residues long. Germline CDR1 SGHRS, CDR2 YFSETQ. The CDR3 here is CASSSSRGREEKLFF. CDR3 sequence (DNA): TGCGCCAGCAGCTCGAGCAGGGGGCGGGAAGAAAAACTGTTTTTT.

This chain connects TRBV18 to TRBJ1-4, with D possibly TRBD1 on 5 matching bases. In germline, CDR1 is KGHSH, CDR2 LQKENI. The ends were cut back, 3 bases at V and 8 bases at J, with 16 bases in the middle. This CDR3 has 15 amino acids. The CDR3 region has the DNA TGTGCCAGCTCACCGAGCAGCTACCAGGGAGAAAAACTGTTTTTT. As protein: CASSPSSYQGEKLFF.

V gene TRBV6-5 combines with J gene TRBJ1-2, with 9 positions matching TRBD1. Germline V gene sequence: CDR1 MNHEY, CDR2 SVGAGI. The CDR3 has 14 amino acids. V was pared by 6 bases and J by 4 bases, with 6 bases of the junction left unmatched. Here the CDR3 reads CASRAQGAAYGYTF. The CDR3 DNA reads as TGTGCCAGCAGGGCACAGGGGGCGGCCTATGGCTACACCTTC.

The V gene is TRBV18, the J gene TRBJ2-7; D gene uncertain. Trimming took off 3 bases at V and 3 bases at J, with 6 bases between the two ends. This CDR3 is built from 12 residues. Germline CDR1 KGHSH, CDR2 LQKENI. The CDR3: CASSPTSYEQYF. CDR3 nucleotides: TGTGCCAGCTCACCCACAAGCTACGAGCAGTACTTC.

The table lists this clone with a count of one. V usage is TRBV5-1 and J usage is TRBJ1-1; D is possibly TRBD1 (6 bases). This CDR3 is built from 13 residues. CDR1 is SGHRS, CDR2 YFSETQ, per germline. V gave up 0 bases and J gave up 3 bases, with 6 bases separating them. The CDR3 spells CASSLGGHTEAFF. The CDR3 DNA reads as TGCGCCAGCAGCTTGGGGGGGCACACTGAAGCTTTCTTT. The full variable domain, rest sourced from reference TRBV5-1 and TRBJ1-1, is KAGVTQTPRYLIKTRGQQVTLSCSPISGHRSVSWYQQTPGQGLQFLFEYFSETQRNKGNFPGRFSGRQFSNSRSEMNVSTLELGDSALYLCASSLGGHTEAFFGQGTRLTVV.

V and J are TRBV7-9 and TRBJ2-5; D is ambiguous. The CDR3 contains 13 residues. Trimming removed 1 base at V and 7 bases at J, with 10 bases between. In germline, CDR1 is SEHNR, CDR2 FQNEAQ (reference sequence). As DNA, the CDR3 is TGTGCCAGCAGCTTAGAATCGGTCGGGACCCAGTACTTC. Protein product: CASSLESVGTQYF.

As concerns this clone: At one end the junction does not follow the germline gene, possibly because of a read error. This chain joins TRBV5-6 and TRBJ1-4; perhaps TRBD1 as D (6 bases). This CDR3 region has 15 residues. The germline V gene encodes CDR1 SGHDT and CDR2 YYEEEE. The CDR3 coding sequence is TGTGCCAGCAGCCTCGGACAGACAACGAATGAAAAACTGTTTTTT. Its protein product is CASSLGQTTNEKLFF.

V and J are TRBV5-1 and TRBJ2-1; the match to TRBD1 covers 8 bases. V lost 4 bases and J lost 9; bases outside the gene matches: 6. The CDR3 runs 13 residues. Germline loops: CDR1 SGHRS, CDR2 YFSETQ. The CDR3 sequence is CASSPQGTGEQFF. CDR3 in DNA: TGCGCCAGCAGCCCACAGGGGACAGGTGAGCAGTTCTTC.

This clone came up many times. The chain combines TRBV6-1 with TRBJ1-1; the D is unclear. The V and J ends lost 3 bases and 11 bases respectively, with 19 bases between them. Looked up from germline, CDR1 is MNHNS and CDR2 is SASEGT. This CDR3 spans 14 amino acids. The CDR3 region is CASSDGVTRTKAFF. For the CDR3, the DNA is TGTGCCAGCAGTGATGGGGTTACAAGGACTAAGGCTTTCTTT.

The V call is TRBV5-1, the J call TRBJ2-1; 10 bases are shared with TRBD2. The CDR3 runs 15 residues. CDR1 SGHRS and CDR2 YFSETQ come from the germline V gene. Trimming at V came to 4 bases and at J to 2 bases, leaving 3 bases not matched to a gene. The CDR3, as DNA: TGCGCCAGCAGCATTAGCGGGAGGACCTACAATGAGCAGTTCTTC. Translated: CASSISGRTYNEQFF. The variable domain in full, completed from reference TRBV5-1 and TRBJ2-1, reads KAGVTQTPRYLIKTRGQQVTLSCSPISGHRSVSWYQQTPGQGLQFLFEYFSETQRNKGNFPGRFSGRQFSNSRSEMNVSTLELGDSALYLCASSISGRTYNEQFFGPGTRLTVL.

This sequence joins TRBV7-9 and TRBJ1-3; 7 bases agree with TRBD1. Germline V gene data show CDR1 as SEHNR and CDR2 as FQNEAQ (reference sequence). V dropped 5 bases and J dropped 1; count of bases not matched to a gene: 2. The CDR3 totals 14 residues. The chain's CDR3 is CASSQGQSGNTIYF. In DNA form, the CDR3 reads TGTGCCAGCAGCCAGGGACAGTCTGGAAACACCATATATTTT.

This clone was counted once. The chain carries TRBV5-1 and TRBJ2-7; 9 positions agree with TRBD2. Trimming removed 1 base from V and 4 bases from J; junction bases left unmatched: 6. Germline CDR1 is SGHRS and CDR2 is YFSETQ. This CDR3 has 15 amino acids. The DNA for the CDR3 is TGCGCCAGCAGCTTGAACAGCGGGAGGACGTACGAGCAGTACTTC. Its protein is CASSLNSGRTYEQYF.

V and J are TRBV5-6 and TRBJ1-4; 9 bases line up with TRBD1. V shed 4 bases, J shed 5 bases, and the junction held 6 bases outside the gene matches. CDR1 is SGHDT, CDR2 YYEEEE, per germline. This CDR3 is built from 15 residues. CDR3 coding DNA: TGTGCCAGCAGCGCCACAGGGGGCGCGAATGAAAAACTGTTTTTT. Translated, it gives CASSATGGANEKLFF.

The chain uses TRBV5-8 and TRBJ2-1; 10 nucleotides line up with TRBD2. Trimming cost V 0 bases and J 5 bases; bases outside gene matches: 8. CDR1 is SGHTS, CDR2 YDEGEE, per germline. The CDR3 spans 17 residues. The CDR3 loop is CASSLARLAGVNNEQFF. The DNA for the CDR3 is TGTGCCAGCAGCTTGGCACGGCTAGCGGGAGTTAACAATGAGCAGTTCTTC.

The chain uses TRBV5-3 and TRBJ2-7, with 9 bases lining up with TRBD1. TRBV5-3 is annotated as an ORF whose role is uncertain. J gave up 4 bases and V 0 bases, and 2 bases lay outside the gene matches. This CDR3 is 14 amino acids long. CDR3 in DNA: TGTGCCAGAAGCTTGGACAGGGGGCAGTACGAGCAGTACTTC. Translation gives CARSLDRGQYEQYF.

V and J are TRBV6-2 or TRBV6-3 and TRBJ1-4, with 10 bases lining up with TRBD1. CDR1 and CDR2 (germline): MNHEY, SVGEGT. With V trimmed by 0 bases and J by 8 bases, 9 bases remained unmatched. The CDR3 runs 17 residues. The DNA for the CDR3 is TGTGCCAGCAGTTACTCGACTGAGGACAGGGGGAAAGAAAAACTGTTTTTT. It translates to CASSYSTEDRGKEKLFF.

The rearrangement uses TRBV27 and TRBJ1-6; D perhaps matches TRBD1 (5 bases). V dropped 0 bases and J dropped 9 bases, with 15 bases sitting between them. This CDR3 is built from 16 residues. Germline assignment: CDR1 MNHEY and CDR2 SMNVEV (reference sequence). CDR3 amino acids: CASSLSGGGLGSPLHF. CDR3 nucleotides: TGTGCCAGCAGTTTATCGGGGGGGGGTTTGGGTTCACCCCTCCACTTT.

The chain combines TRBV6-5 with TRBJ1-5; 7 bases agree with TRBD1. The germline gives CDR1 MNHEY, CDR2 SVGAGI. Unmatched junction bases numbered 9, after V lost 7 bases and J lost 9 bases. This CDR3 contains 13 residues. CDR3 sequence: CASIGRQGLPQHF. CDR3 coding DNA: TGTGCCAGCATTGGGAGACAGGGTTTGCCCCAGCATTTT.

This clone was found a few times. The CDR3 protein is CASSLIAGNGYTF. The DNA of the CDR3 is TGTGCCAGCAGCTTAATTGCAGGGAATGGCTACACCTTC. The chain joins TRBV7-9 to TRBJ1-2, with D perhaps matching TRBD1 (5 bases). Germline lookup yields CDR1 SEHNR and CDR2 FQNEAQ (reference sequence). Trimming removed 2 bases from V and 6 bases from J, with 10 bases in between. This CDR3 is built from 13 residues.